Described below is a single TCR beta chain sequence and its context. Its target is not known. This specimen belongs to a study of T cell responses to AZD1222 COVID-19 vaccine. The data were produced by immunoSEQ multiplex PCR, yet TCRdb's version contains in-frame clones alone and is incomplete. The table lists around 130,000 clones, roughly 93% of them singletons. The CDR3 is 13 amino acids. The germline gives CDR1 WSHSY, CDR2 SAAADI. V was pared by 6 bases and J by 3 bases, with 6 bases between. Findings and limits, study-wide: Receipt of two AZD1222 doses was followed by a rise in Spike-specific TCR breadth and depth. Baseline serology detected seropositivity in only five to seven AZD1222 recipients. Among the donors, most were white British and more were female, and clonal diversity was possibly underestimated.

The material sequenced was peripheral blood, taken on day 0 of AZD1222 vaccination. The receptor was isolated from an adult in good health. The V call is TRBV10-2, the J call TRBJ1-6; the D is unclear. Written as DNA, the CDR3 is TGCGCCAGCAGATGGGGCTATAATTCACCCCTCCACTTT. This codes for CASRWGYNSPLHF.